This T cell receptor beta chain was retrieved from a study of Ad26.COV2.S vaccination and SARS-CoV-2 variants. Across the study: Donor was assigned to the Ad26.COV2.S arm of trial COV1001.

As for this clone: Its target is not known.

Treatment noted: some 20 received Ad26.COV2.S at low or high dose, single or two shots; 5 received placebo; per-sample allocation not given. All samples were drawn on day 63, counting from the first vaccine or placebo injection. Boston hosted the donor, who was an adult aged 18-55 years. Ad26.COV2.S expressed prefusion-stabilized spike from the original Wuhan strain. This CDR3 spans 13 amino acids. With 7 bases removed from V and 4 bases from J, the gap between germline ends came to 14 bases. Clones were read by immunoSEQ multiplex PCR, and TCRdb kept only the in-frame ones, dropping some. This table has more than 400,000 clones, approximately 92% appearing once. The study's findings and limits: Placebo recipients had lower spike-specific TCR breadth than vaccine recipients.

The material was peripheral blood, obtained in a trial of Ad26.COV2.S vaccine versus placebo. This TCR was recovered from a person between 18 and 60 years old who received the Ad26.COV2.S COVID-19 vaccine or a placebo. This chain links TRBV12-3 or TRBV12-4 with TRBJ2-7; unclear D gene. This CDR3 is CASTPGVIYEQYF. The CDR3 region has the DNA TGTGCCAGCACCCCGGGCGTGATATACGAGCAGTACTTC.